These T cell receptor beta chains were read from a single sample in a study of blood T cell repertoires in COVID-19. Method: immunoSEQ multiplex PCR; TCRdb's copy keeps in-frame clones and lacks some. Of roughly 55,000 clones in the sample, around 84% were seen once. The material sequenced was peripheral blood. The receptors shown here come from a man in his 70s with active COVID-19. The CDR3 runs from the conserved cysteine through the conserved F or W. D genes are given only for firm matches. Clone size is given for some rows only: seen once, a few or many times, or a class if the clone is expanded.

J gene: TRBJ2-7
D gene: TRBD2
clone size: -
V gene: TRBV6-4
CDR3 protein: CASSAERGDSYEQYF
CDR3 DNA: TGTGCCAGCAGCGCGGAGCGGGGGGACTCCTACGAGCAGTACTTC

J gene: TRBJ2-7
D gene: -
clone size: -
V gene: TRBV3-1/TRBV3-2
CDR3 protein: CASSQDFPPSYEQYF
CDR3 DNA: TGTGCCAGCAGCCAAGATTTCCCTCCTTCCTACGAGCAGTACTTC

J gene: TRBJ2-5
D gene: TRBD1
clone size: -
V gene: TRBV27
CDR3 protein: CASAPPGTGRETQYF
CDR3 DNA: TGTGCCAGCGCACCTCCCGGGACAGGTCGGGAGACCCAGTACTTC

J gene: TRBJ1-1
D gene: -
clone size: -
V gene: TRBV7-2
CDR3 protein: CASSGARVNTEAFF
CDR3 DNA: TGTGCCAGCAGTGGCGCCCGGGTCAACACTGAAGCTTTCTTT

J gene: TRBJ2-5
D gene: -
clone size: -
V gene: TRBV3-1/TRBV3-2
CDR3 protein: CASSYGAVETQYF
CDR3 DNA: TGTGCCAGCAGCTATGGGGCGGTGGAGACCCAGTACTTC

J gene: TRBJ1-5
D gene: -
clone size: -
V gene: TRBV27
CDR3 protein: CASRPDTLGISQPQHF
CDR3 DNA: TGTGCCAGCAGACCGGACACCCTTGGGATCAGTCAGCCCCAGCATTTT

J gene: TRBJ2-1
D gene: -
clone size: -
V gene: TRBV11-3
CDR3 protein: CASSSMGGALLDEQFF
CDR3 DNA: TGTGCCAGCAGCTCCATGGGGGGGGCCCTTCTAGATGAGCAGTTCTTC

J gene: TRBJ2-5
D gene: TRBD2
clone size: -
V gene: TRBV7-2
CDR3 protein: CASSFSGGPQETQYF
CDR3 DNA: TGTGCCAGCAGCTTTAGCGGGGGCCCGCAAGAGACCCAGTACTTC

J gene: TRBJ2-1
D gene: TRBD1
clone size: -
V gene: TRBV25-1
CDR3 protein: CASSRQGAVSEQFF
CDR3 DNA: TGTGCCAGCAGTCGACAGGGGGCTGTGAGTGAGCAGTTCTTC

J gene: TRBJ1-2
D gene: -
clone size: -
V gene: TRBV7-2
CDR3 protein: CASSLGGIGYGYTF
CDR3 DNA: TGTGCCAGCAGCTTGGGGGGAATAGGGTATGGCTACACCTTC

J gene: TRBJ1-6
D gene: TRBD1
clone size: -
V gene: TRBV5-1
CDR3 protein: CASSISTLQGSNSPLHF
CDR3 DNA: TGCGCCAGCAGCATATCAACTTTACAGGGGAGTAATTCACCCCTCCACTTT

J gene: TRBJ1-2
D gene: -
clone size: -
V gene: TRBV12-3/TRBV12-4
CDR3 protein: CASSFRGRYGYTF
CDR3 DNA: TGTGCCAGCAGTTTTCGAGGCAGATATGGCTACACCTTC

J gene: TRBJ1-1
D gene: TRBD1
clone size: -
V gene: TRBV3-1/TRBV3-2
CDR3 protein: CASSQELSTGANTEAFF
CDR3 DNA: TGTGCCAGCAGCCAAGAACTTTCAACAGGGGCCAACACTGAAGCTTTCTTT

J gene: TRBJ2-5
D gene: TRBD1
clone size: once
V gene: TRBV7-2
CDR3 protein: CASSLQGVRETQYF
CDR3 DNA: TGTGCCAGCAGCTTACAGGGGGTCCGAGAGACCCAGTACTTC

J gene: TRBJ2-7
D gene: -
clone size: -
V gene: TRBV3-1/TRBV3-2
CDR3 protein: CASSQGLVDEQYF
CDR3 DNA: TGTGCCAGCAGCCAAGGACTAGTCGACGAGCAGTACTTC